Below, 26 T cell receptor beta chains from the same sample are listed, as sequenced in a study of blood T cell repertoires in COVID-19. Assay used: immunoSEQ multiplex PCR; TCRdb lists only in-frame clones, some missing. The sample shows fewer than 250,000 clones, more than 75% of them seen only once. The sequencing sample was made of peripheral blood. Receptors were obtained from a woman aged 55 to 70 with COVID-19, enrolled during active disease.

The chain combines TRBV7-2 with TRBJ2-1, with 11 bases matching TRBD2. Germline values: CDR1 SGHTA, CDR2 FQGNSA. Trimming at V came to 5 bases and at J to 4 bases, leaving 7 bases not matched to a gene. The CDR3 consists of 16 residues. The CDR3 DNA is TGTGCCAGCAGCGGTTATAGCGGGAGGGTTTACAATGAGCAGTTCTTC. It yields the protein CASSGYSGRVYNEQFF.

The chain couples TRBV6-5 to TRBJ1-2; TRBD1 matches 7 bases. The CDR3 is 11 residues long. Looked up from germline, CDR1 is MNHEY and CDR2 is SVGAGI. After removal of 6 bases from V and 13 bases from J, the junction contained 8 bases not matched to a gene. The CDR3 spells CASRGDSQSTF. CDR3 DNA sequence: TGTGCCAGCAGGGGGGACAGTCAATCCACCTTC.

V is TRBV28 and J is TRBJ2-3, with 7 positions matching TRBD2. Per the germline V gene, CDR1 is MDHEN and CDR2 is SYDVKM. The CDR3 contains 15 residues. V shed 5 bases, J shed 0 bases, and the junction held 5 bases outside the gene matches. CDR3 amino acids: CASSRAGPSTDTQYF. The CDR3 nucleotides are TGTGCCAGCAGTCGAGCGGGACCTAGCACAGATACGCAGTATTTT. Filled out from reference TRBV28 and TRBJ2-3, the complete variable domain reads DVKVTQSSRYLVKRTGEKVFLECVQDMDHENMFWYRQDPGLGLRLIYFSYDVKMKEKGDIPEGYSVSREKKERFSLILESASTNQTSMYLCASSRAGPSTDTQYFGPGTRLTVL.

The chain's CDR3 is CSASLDRVYGYTF. In DNA form, the CDR3 reads TGCAGTGCTAGTTTGGACAGGGTCTATGGCTACACCTTC. V gene TRBV20-1 combines with J gene TRBJ1-2; TRBD1 aligns across 8 bases. The J segment lost 4 bases and the V segment lost 3 bases, leaving 4 bases of the junction unmatched. The CDR3 consists of 13 residues. Germline V CDR1 and CDR2: DFQATT, SNEGSKA (reference sequence).

The rearrangement uses TRBV7-6 and TRBJ2-3; D call uncertain. Per germline, CDR1 SGHVS and CDR2 FNYEAQ. This CDR3 region has 16 residues. V lost 0 bases to trimming and J lost 1 base, with 11 bases between them. The CDR3 nucleotides are TGTGCCAGCAGCTTAGCGGCCGGGTCCCGCACAGATACGCAGTATTTT. Encoded protein: CASSLAAGSRTDTQYF.

This clone came up a few times. The rearrangement joins TRBV3-1 (or the pseudogene TRBV3-2) to TRBJ1-2; the D gene is possibly TRBD1 (6 bases). V gave up 1 base and J gave up 2 bases, with 11 bases separating them. In germline, CDR1 is LGHDT, CDR2 YNNKEL (reference sequence). The CDR3 extends over 15 amino acids. This CDR3 reads CASSQGRQVNYGYTF. In DNA, the CDR3 is TGTGCCAGCAGCCAAGGGAGACAGGTCAACTATGGCTACACCTTC.

CDR3 bases: TGTGCCATCAGGGGGACAGGGGGCCCTAACACTGAAGCTTTCTTT. Translation gives CAIRGTGGPNTEAFF. This chain uses TRBV10-3 with TRBJ1-1, with TRBD1 matching 12 bases. The CDR3 has 15 amino acids. With 6 bases clipped from V and 2 bases from J, the junction kept 4 bases outside the gene matches. Germline assignment: CDR1 ENHRY and CDR2 SYGVKD.

The chain recombines TRBV28 with TRBJ2-2; TRBD2 agrees at 7 bases. The trim removed 4 bases at V and 4 bases at J, leaving 6 bases unmatched. This CDR3 is 15 amino acids long. The germline gives CDR1 MDHEN, CDR2 SYDVKM. CDR3 coding DNA: TGTGCCAGCAGTTCCGGACTAGGGATCACCGGGGAGCTGTTTTTT. Encoded protein: CASSSGLGITGELFF.

This sequence joins TRBV19 and TRBJ1-5; no firm D call. The CDR3 is made up of 15 amino acids. Germline values: CDR1 LNHDA, CDR2 SQIVND (reference sequence). Trimming left V 3 bases short and J 6 bases short, with 15 bases between. CDR3 amino acids: CASSISGSRGQPQHF. The CDR3 bases are TGTGCCAGTAGTATCTCGGGTTCGCGGGGTCAGCCCCAGCATTTT.

This chain uses TRBV29-1 with TRBJ1-3; D may be TRBD1 (6 bases). V lost 4 bases and J lost 0, with 13 bases in between. The CDR3 runs 15 residues. The germline gives CDR1 SQVTM, CDR2 ANQGSEA. The CDR3 protein is CSVAGTKSSGNTIYF. CDR3 coding DNA: TGCAGCGTTGCCGGGACAAAGAGCTCTGGAAACACCATATATTTT.

The CDR3 sequence: CASTTGGGTDTQYF. Written as DNA, the CDR3 is TGTGCCAGTACAACAGGGGGAGGCACAGATACGCAGTATTTT. This chain joins TRBV18 and TRBJ2-3, with 8 positions matching TRBD1. From germline, CDR1 is KGHSH and CDR2 LQKENI. V lost 9 bases and J lost 1; bases outside the gene matches: 6. The CDR3 extends over 14 amino acids.

This clone has a handful of counts. This chain joins TRBV2 and TRBJ2-6, with D possibly being TRBD2 (6 bases). Germline V gives CDR1 SNHLY, CDR2 FYNNEI. The CDR3 consists of 14 residues. V gave up 4 bases and J gave up 4 bases, with 8 bases separating them. CDR3 sequence: CASSAAGGANVLTF. The CDR3, as DNA: TGTGCCAGCAGTGCGGCGGGGGGGGCCAACGTCCTGACTTTC.

This clone was detected only a few times. This chain links TRBV11-2 with TRBJ2-5; D call uncertain. Germline values: CDR1 SGHAT, CDR2 FQNNGV. CDR3 length equals 13 residues. Trimming stripped 2 bases from V and 2 bases from J, with 6 bases between. CDR3 DNA sequence: TGTGCCAGCAGCTTATTAGTACAAGAGACCCAGTACTTC. It encodes CASSLLVQETQYF.

J is TRBJ1-2 and V is TRBV28, with TRBD1 identical over 7 bases. The CDR3 length is 14 residues. V shed 5 bases, J shed 4 bases, and the junction held 7 bases outside the gene matches. Germline V lookup: CDR1 MDHEN, CDR2 SYDVKM. This CDR3 is CASSAGQQGYGYTF. CDR3 bases: TGTGCCAGCAGTGCGGGACAGCAAGGCTATGGCTACACCTTC.

The rearrangement links TRBV7-3 to TRBJ2-1; unclear D gene. The V end was cut by 5 bases, the J end by 2 bases, with 13 bases between. The CDR3 consists of 15 residues. Germline loops: CDR1 SGHTA, CDR2 FQGTGA. CDR3 coding DNA: TGTGCCAGCAGCGCCAAAATGCGGCCCTACAATGAGCAGTTCTTC. Translating gives CASSAKMRPYNEQFF.

The CDR3 spells CASSYSADSRGNTIYF. CDR3 nucleotide sequence: TGTGCCAGCAGTTACTCCGCCGACAGTAGGGGGAACACCATATATTTT. This chain joins TRBV6-5 and TRBJ1-3; possible D gene TRBD1, 6 bases. The CDR3 is 16 residues long. Trimming cost V 0 bases and J 7 bases, with 16 bases left between them. Germline V CDR1 and CDR2: MNHEY, SVGAGI.

The chain has TRBV7-3 and TRBJ1-1; D is possibly TRBD1 (5 bases). Trimming left V 1 base short and J 0 bases short, with 9 bases between. The CDR3 has 15 amino acids. Per the germline V gene, CDR1 is SGHTA and CDR2 is FQGTGA. CDR3 DNA sequence: TGTGCCAGCAGCTTAAATCCAGGGTTGAACACTGAAGCTTTCTTT. It specifies CASSLNPGLNTEAFF.

The CDR3 DNA reads as TGTGCCAGCAGTTTAAACTTGGCGGGAGGGCCACTTTTCGAGCAGTACTTC. This encodes CASSLNLAGGPLFEQYF. The rearrangement uses TRBV27 and TRBJ2-7; 9 positions agree with TRBD2. Germline CDR1 and CDR2: MNHEY and SMNVEV (reference sequence). The CDR3 consists of 17 residues. V dropped 2 bases and J dropped 6; count of bases not matched to a gene: 14.

The J gene is TRBJ2-2, the V gene TRBV24-1, with unresolved D. Between the trimmed V and J ends, which lost 10 bases and 4 bases, there was a span of 15 bases. Germline lookup yields CDR1 KGHDR and CDR2 SFDVKD. CDR3 length equals 14 residues. CDR3 DNA: TGTGCCACTTCTAGGCGAGGTGGCACCGGGGAGCTGTTTTTT. Translation: CATSRRGGTGELFF.

The chain combines TRBV7-9 with TRBJ2-7; D perhaps matches TRBD1 (7 bases). This CDR3 is built from 14 residues. V lost 0 bases and J 7 bases, leaving 13 bases between the germline ends. Germline-derived CDR1 and CDR2 are SEHNR and FQNEAQ (reference sequence). CDR3 bases: TGTGCCAGCAGCTTAGCAGGACAGGCGGGGGAGCAGTACTTC. This sequence encodes CASSLAGQAGEQYF.

The J gene is TRBJ2-1, the V gene TRBV28; possible D gene TRBD1, 5 bases. V lost 3 bases to trimming and J lost 9 bases, with 9 bases between them. Germline lookup yields CDR1 MDHEN and CDR2 SYDVKM. This CDR3 is built from 12 residues. The CDR3 sequence is CASSFRVGEQFF. CDR3 nucleotides: TGTGCCAGCAGTTTCAGGGTTGGTGAGCAGTTCTTC. The variable domain in full, with the rest retrieved from reference TRBV28 and TRBJ2-1, is DVKVTQSSRYLVKRTGEKVFLECVQDMDHENMFWYRQDPGLGLRLIYFSYDVKMKEKGDIPEGYSVSREKKERFSLILESASTNQTSMYLCASSFRVGEQFFGPGTRLTVL.

This chain uses TRBV4-2 with TRBJ2-1, with a weak D call TRBD2 (6 bases). The germline V gene encodes CDR1 LGHNA and CDR2 YNFKEQ. The CDR3 is 15 amino acids. Trimming cost V 0 bases and J 6 bases, with 12 bases left between them. In DNA form, the CDR3 reads TGTGCCAGCAGCCAAGAACCACTAGCCCCCAATGAGCAGTTCTTC. It translates to CASSQEPLAPNEQFF.

This sequence joins TRBV6-5 and TRBJ2-1; 8 bases are shared with TRBD1. Germline V gene sequence: CDR1 MNHEY, CDR2 SVGAGI. With V trimmed by 0 bases and J by 4 bases, 2 bases remained unmatched. The CDR3 runs 15 residues. CDR3 coding DNA: TGTGCCAGCAGTTACTCGACAGGGGAATACAATGAGCAGTTCTTC. This encodes CASSYSTGEYNEQFF.

V is TRBV7-9 and J is TRBJ1-3; D unresolved. CDR1 is SEHNR and CDR2 is FQNEAQ in the germline V gene (reference sequence). Trimming cost V 3 bases and J 1 base, with 10 bases left between them. This CDR3 region has 15 residues. The CDR3: CASSLVGSSGNTIYF. The CDR3 DNA reads TGTGCCAGCAGCTTGGTAGGGAGTTCTGGAAACACCATATATTTT. The full variable domain, rest sourced from reference TRBV7-9 and TRBJ1-3, is DTGVSQNPRHKITKRGQNVTFRCDPISEHNRLYWYRQTLGQGPEFLTYFQNEAQLEKSRLLSDRFSAERPKGSFSTLEIQRTEQGDSAMYLCASSLVGSSGNTIYFGEGSWLTVV.

J is TRBJ1-4 and V is TRBV19, with 10 bases matching TRBD1. The V gene end was trimmed by 4 bases and the J gene end by 4 bases; junction bases not matched to a gene: 6. CDR1 and CDR2 (germline): LNHDA, SQIVND (reference sequence). This CDR3 contains 16 residues. The CDR3 nucleotides read TGTGCCAGTAGTACCGGGACAGGGGCCGATAATGAAAAACTGTTTTTT. As protein: CASSTGTGADNEKLFF.

This chain's CDR3 is CASSMGQGKWETQYF. As DNA, the CDR3 is TGTGCCAGCTCAATGGGACAGGGGAAATGGGAGACCCAGTACTTC. V and J are TRBV18 and TRBJ2-5; 10 positions agree with TRBD1. Germline V gene data show CDR1 as KGHSH and CDR2 as LQKENI. V was clipped by 5 bases and J by 5 bases; unmatched bases: 8. The CDR3 consists of 15 residues.